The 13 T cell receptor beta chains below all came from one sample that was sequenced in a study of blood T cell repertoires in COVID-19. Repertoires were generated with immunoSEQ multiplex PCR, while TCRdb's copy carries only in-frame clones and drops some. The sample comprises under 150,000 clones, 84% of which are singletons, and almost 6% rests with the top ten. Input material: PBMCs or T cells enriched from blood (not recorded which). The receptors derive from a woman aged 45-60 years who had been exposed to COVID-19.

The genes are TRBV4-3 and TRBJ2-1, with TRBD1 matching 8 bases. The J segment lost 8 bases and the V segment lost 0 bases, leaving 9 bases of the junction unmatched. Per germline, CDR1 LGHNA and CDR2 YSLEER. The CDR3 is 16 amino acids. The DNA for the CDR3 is TGCGCCAGCAGCCAAGATATCGGACAGGGAGAAGATGAGCAGTTCTTC. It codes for CASSQDIGQGEDEQFF.

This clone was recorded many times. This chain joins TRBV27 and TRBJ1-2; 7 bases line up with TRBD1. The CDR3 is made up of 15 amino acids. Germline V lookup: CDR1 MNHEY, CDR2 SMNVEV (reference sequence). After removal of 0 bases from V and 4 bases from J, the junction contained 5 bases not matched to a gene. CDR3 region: CASSLSDRNFYGYTF. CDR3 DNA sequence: TGTGCCAGCAGTTTATCGGACAGGAATTTCTATGGCTACACCTTC.

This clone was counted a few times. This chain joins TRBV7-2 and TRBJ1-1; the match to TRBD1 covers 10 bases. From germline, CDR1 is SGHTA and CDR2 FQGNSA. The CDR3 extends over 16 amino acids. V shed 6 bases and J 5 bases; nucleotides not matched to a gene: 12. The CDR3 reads CASSFDRGLSLTEAFF. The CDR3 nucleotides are TGTGCCAGCAGTTTTGACAGGGGGCTCAGTCTTACTGAAGCTTTCTTT.

The CDR3 sequence: CSGHAGVETQYF. The CDR3 coding sequence is TGCAGCGGGCATGCGGGGGTAGAGACCCAGTACTTC. This chain links TRBV29-1 with TRBJ2-5; 7 bases line up with TRBD2. This CDR3 has 12 amino acids. From germline, CDR1 is SQVTM and CDR2 ANQGSEA. V trimming: 7 bases; J trimming: 4 bases; junction bases outside the gene matches: 6.

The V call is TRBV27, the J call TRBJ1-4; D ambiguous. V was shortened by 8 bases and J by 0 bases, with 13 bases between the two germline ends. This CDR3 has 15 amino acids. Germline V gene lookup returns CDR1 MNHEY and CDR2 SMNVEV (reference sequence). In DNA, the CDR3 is TGTGCCAGCTTTCCCGGGGTACCAACTAATGAAAAACTGTTTTTT. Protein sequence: CASFPGVPTNEKLFF.

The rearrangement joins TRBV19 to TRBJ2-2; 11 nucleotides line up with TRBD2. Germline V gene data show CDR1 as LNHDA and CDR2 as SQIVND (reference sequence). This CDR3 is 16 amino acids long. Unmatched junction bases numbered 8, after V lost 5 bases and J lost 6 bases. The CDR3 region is CASSFSGGASAGELFF. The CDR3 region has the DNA TGTGCCAGTAGTTTTAGCGGGGGGGCCTCCGCCGGGGAGCTGTTTTTT.

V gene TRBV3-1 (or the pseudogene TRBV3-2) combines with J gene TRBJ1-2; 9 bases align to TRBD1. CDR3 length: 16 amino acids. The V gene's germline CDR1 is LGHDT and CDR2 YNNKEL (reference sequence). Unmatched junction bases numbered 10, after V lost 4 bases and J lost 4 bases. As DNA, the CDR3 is TGTGCCAGCAGCCTTACAGGGGGCAGTCTGGGCTATGGCTACACCTTC. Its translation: CASSLTGGSLGYGYTF.

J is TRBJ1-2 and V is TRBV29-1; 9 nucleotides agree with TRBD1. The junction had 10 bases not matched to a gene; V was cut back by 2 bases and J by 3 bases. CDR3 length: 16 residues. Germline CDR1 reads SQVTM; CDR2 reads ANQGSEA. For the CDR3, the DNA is TGCAGCGTTGAATCGGGACAGGGCCCGAGTTACTATGGCTACACCTTC. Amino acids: CSVESGQGPSYYGYTF.

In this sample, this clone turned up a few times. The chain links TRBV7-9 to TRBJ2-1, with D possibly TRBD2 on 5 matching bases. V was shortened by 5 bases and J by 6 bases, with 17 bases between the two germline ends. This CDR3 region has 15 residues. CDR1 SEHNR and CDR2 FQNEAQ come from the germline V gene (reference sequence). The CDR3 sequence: CASSIVALAPNEQFF. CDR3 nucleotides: TGTGCCAGCAGCATCGTGGCCCTAGCTCCCAATGAGCAGTTCTTC.

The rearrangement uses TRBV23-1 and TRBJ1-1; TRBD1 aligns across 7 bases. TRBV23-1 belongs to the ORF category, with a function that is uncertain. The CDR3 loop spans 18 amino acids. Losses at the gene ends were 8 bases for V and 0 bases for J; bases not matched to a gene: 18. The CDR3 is CASSHPETGAKMNTEAFF. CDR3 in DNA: TGCGCCAGCTCCCACCCCGAAACAGGGGCCAAGATGAACACTGAAGCTTTCTTT.

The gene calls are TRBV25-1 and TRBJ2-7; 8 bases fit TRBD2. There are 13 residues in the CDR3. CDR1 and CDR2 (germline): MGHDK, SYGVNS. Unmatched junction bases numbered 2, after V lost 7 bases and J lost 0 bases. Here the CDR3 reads CASKSGGSYEQYF. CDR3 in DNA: TGTGCCAGCAAAAGCGGGGGCTCCTACGAGCAGTACTTC.

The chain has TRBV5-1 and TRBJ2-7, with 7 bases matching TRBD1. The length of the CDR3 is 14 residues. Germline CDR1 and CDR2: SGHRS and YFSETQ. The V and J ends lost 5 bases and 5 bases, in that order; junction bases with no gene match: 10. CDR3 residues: CASSLRDRFHEQYF. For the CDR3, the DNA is TGCGCCAGCAGTCTCCGGGACAGATTCCACGAGCAGTACTTC.

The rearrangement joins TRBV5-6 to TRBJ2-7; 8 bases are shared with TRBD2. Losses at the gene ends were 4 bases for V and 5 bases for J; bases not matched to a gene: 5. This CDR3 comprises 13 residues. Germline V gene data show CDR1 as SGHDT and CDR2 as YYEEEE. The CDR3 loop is CASSQGTSDEQYF. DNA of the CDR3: TGTGCCAGCAGCCAAGGGACTAGTGACGAGCAGTACTTC.